Sequencing of this T cell receptor (beta chain) was carried out in a study of T cells after yellow fever vaccination. Study-level information: With SMART-Seq v4 Ultra Low Input, the fractions containing low cell numbers were prepared. General observations from the study: Abundant clonotypes from the bulk population could contaminate FACS-sorted repertoires. Most primary-vaccination clones reappeared after the booster (more than 95% CD4, about 88% CD8).

This CDR3 has 14 amino acids. V lost 5 bases and J lost 3, with 11 bases in between. Germline CDR1 and CDR2: SEHNR and FQNEAQ (reference sequence). With regard to this clonotype: Its matching antigen is unknown.

In making TCR cDNA, 5'RACE template switching added a universal primer site and UMIs to it. A single record per CDR3 protein comes from TCRdb applying MiXCR to the 5' RACE reads. The table shows approximately 510,000 distinct CDR3 sequences, with 20% to 25% occurring only once. The origin of this receptor is a young man who received the YFV17D yellow fever vaccine. V usage is TRBV7-9 and J usage is TRBJ1-5; D possibly corresponds to TRBD1 (5 bases). The starting material was PBMCs, obtained 21 days after the first yellow fever vaccination. The CDR3 bases are TGTGCCAGCAGCGCCCGGGACCCCAATCAGCCCCAGCATTTT. It translates to CASSARDPNQPQHF.